This T cell receptor beta chain stems from a study of blood T cell repertoires in COVID-19 (TCRdb year 2020). For the wider study: Samples covering the acute and convalescent phases of COVID-19 were provided by collaborators in the United States, Italy and Spain. The material from the prospective study consisted of cDNA or gDNA derived from T cells, B-cell-depleted T cells, or PBMCs. The samples were drawn from two sources: the first 160 participants of the ongoing ImmuneRACE study, and 1,254 subjects contributed by 6 global collaborators. The dataset comprised deeply sampled blood TCRbeta repertoires from subjects exposed to, actively infected with, or recovered from COVID-19. HLA class I and class II types, where available, came from metadata supplied by the sample provider rather than from assay-based typing. The repertoires were released in a freely available public database intended as a resource for research on the immune response to SARS-CoV-2. A de-identified subject ID, COVID-19 status, age in years and sex were almost always included in the sample metadata. Results the study describes overall, beyond this receptor: The amount of clinical and demographic metadata varied by source and participant and was provided uncurated.

The immunoSEQ Assay, a bias-controlled multiplex PCR, was used to amplify TCRbeta CDR3 regions from genomic DNA. The original pipeline was this. Within the assay, amplification of reference gene primers was used to estimate how many nucleated cells each sample contained. Sequence reads were collapsed and filtered to measure the absolute abundance of every unique TCRbeta CDR3 rearrangement. For each sample, productive Simpson clonality was calculated by taking the square root of Simpson's diversity index across productive rearrangements. TCRdb took this table from immuneACCESS and kept in-frame rearrangements with V and J called. Such tables lack part of the clones; where checked against another copy, unresolved V genes explain under half of the gap, and the rest is unexplained. V, J and clone size derive from that table, while D and trimming were established from the DNA sequence. The sample table shows 250,000 to 350,000 clones, and 80% to 95% are seen once. The ten largest clones capture nearly 7% of the sample.

The CDR3 has 15 amino acids, counting the end cysteine and phenylalanine. CDR3 DNA only is kept here, 45 bases in frame from base 1. Trimming takes 2 bases from V and 0 bases from J, and the germline ends sit 11 bases apart. The germline V gene specifies SGHTA as CDR1 and FQGNSA as CDR2. One collaborating source in Seattle enrolled patients during active infection and followed them longitudinally through the course of disease. Whole blood was collected in K2EDTA tubes by collaborating institutions according to the institutions' own protocols. Collaborator samples were shipped for TCRbeta analysis as frozen whole blood, isolated PBMCs, or DNA extracted from either sample type. This clone appeared once. No antigen is known for it. No much larger clone exists at a distance of one base, and base qualities are not known.

The chain was built from TRBV7-2 and TRBJ2-7; the D gene is possibly TRBD2, with 7 bases matching. This TCR derives from a woman aged 25 to 39 with COVID-19, enrolled during active disease. Sequencing was done on a sample of peripheral blood. The DNA sequence is TGTGCCAGCAGCTTACAACGGGGGGCCTCCTACGAGCAGTACTTC. It specifies CASSLQRGASYEQYF.